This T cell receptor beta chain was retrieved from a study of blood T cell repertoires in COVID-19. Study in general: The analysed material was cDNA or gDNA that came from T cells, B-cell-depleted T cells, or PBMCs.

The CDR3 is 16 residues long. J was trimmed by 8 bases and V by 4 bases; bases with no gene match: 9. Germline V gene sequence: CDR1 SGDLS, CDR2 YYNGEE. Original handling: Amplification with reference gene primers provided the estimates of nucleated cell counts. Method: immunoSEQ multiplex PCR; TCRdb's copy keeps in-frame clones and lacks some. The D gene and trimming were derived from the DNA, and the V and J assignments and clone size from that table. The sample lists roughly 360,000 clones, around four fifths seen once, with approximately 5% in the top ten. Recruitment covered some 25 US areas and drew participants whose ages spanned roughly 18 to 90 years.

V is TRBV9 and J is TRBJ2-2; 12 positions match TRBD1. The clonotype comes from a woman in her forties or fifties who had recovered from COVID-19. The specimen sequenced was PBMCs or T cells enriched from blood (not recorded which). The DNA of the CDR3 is TGTGCCAGCAGCCCCTCCGGGACAGGGGGCGTTGGGGAGCTGTTTTTT. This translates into CASSPSGTGGVGELFF.